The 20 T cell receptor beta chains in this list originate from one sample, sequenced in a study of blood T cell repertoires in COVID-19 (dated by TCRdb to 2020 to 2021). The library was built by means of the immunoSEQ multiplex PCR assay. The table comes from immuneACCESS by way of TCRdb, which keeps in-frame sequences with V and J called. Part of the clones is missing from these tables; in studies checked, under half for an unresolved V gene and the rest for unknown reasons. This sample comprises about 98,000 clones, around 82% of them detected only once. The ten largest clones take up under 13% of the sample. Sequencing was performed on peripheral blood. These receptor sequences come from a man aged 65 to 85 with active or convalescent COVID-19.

CDR3: CASSWGSGGTNIQYF. In DNA, the CDR3 is TGTGCCAGCAGTTGGGGGTCAGGGGGCACGAACATTCAGTACTTC. The chain is built from TRBV5-4 and TRBJ2-4; the match to TRBD1 covers 8 bases. The CDR3 is 15 amino acids. Germline trimming cut 5 bases from V and 7 bases from J; bases unmatched to any gene: 11. Germline loops: CDR1 SGHNT, CDR2 YYREEE (reference sequence).

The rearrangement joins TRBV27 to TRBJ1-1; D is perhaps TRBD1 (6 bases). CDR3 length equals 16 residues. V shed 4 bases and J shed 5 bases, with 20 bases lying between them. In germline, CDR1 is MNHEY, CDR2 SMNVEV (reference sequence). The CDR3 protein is CASSSDPQGRGTEAFF. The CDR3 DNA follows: TGTGCCAGCAGTTCCGACCCCCAGGGAAGGGGGACTGAAGCTTTCTTT.

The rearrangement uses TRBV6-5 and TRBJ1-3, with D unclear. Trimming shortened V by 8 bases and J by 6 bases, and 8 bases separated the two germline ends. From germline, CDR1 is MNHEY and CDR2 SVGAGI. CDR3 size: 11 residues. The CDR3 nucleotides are TGTGCCAGCTGGAGAACAAACACCATATATTTT. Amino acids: CASWRTNTIYF.

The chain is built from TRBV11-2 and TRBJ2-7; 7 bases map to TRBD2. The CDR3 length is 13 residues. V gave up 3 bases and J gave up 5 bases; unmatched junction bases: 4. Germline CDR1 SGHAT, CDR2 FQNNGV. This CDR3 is CASSFSSGHEQYF. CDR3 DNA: TGTGCCAGCAGCTTCTCTAGCGGCCACGAGCAGTACTTC.

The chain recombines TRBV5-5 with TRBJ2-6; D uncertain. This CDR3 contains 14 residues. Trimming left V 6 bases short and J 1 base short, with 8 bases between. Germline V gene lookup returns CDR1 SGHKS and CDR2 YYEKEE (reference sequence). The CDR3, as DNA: TGTGCCAGCAACTTAGAGTCTGGGGCCAACGTCCTGACTTTC. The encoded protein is CASNLESGANVLTF.

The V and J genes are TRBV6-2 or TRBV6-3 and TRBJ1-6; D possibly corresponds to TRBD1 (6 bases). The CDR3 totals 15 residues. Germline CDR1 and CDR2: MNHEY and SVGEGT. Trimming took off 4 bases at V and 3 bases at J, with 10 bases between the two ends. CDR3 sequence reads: CASSSGQLYNSPLHF. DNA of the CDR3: TGTGCCAGCAGTTCCGGACAGCTCTATAATTCACCCCTCCACTTT.

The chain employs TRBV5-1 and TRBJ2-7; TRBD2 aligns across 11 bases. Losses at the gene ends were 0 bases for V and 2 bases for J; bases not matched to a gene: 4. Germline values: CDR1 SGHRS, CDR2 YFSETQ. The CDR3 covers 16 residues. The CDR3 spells CASSLAGTSGPYEQYF. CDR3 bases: TGCGCCAGCAGCTTGGCCGGGACTAGCGGTCCCTACGAGCAGTACTTC.

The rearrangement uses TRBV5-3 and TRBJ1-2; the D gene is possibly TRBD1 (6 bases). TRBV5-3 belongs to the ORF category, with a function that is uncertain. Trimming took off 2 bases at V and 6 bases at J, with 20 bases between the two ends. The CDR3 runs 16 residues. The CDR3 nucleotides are TGTGCCAGAAGCTTCCGGGACACCGCGTCAACGGATGGCTACACCTTC. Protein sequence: CARSFRDTASTDGYTF.

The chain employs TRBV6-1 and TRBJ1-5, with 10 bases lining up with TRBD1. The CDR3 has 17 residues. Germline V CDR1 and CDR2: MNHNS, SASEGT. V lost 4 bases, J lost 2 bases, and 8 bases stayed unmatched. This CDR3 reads CASSVSRTGGGNQPQHF. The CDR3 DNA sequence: TGTGCCAGCAGTGTATCAAGGACAGGGGGGGGCAATCAGCCCCAGCATTTT.

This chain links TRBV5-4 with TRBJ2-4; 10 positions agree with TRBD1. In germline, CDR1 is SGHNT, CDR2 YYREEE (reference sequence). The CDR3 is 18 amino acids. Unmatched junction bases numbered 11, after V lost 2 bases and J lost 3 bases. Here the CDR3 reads CASSFIPGQGRDKNIQYF. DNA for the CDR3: TGTGCCAGCAGCTTTATCCCGGGACAGGGGAGAGACAAAAACATTCAGTACTTC.

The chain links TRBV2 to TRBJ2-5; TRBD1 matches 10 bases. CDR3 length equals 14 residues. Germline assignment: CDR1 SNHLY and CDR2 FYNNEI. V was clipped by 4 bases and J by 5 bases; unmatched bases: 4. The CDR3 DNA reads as TGTGCCAGCAGTGGGGACAGGGGTTGGGAGACCCAGTACTTC. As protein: CASSGDRGWETQYF.

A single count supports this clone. The chain's CDR3 is CASSLGDRVNSYNSPLHF. DNA for the CDR3: TGCGCCAGCAGCTTAGGGGACAGGGTCAACTCCTATAATTCACCCCTCCACTTT. The rearrangement uses TRBV5-1 and TRBJ1-6; 9 bases align to TRBD1. Germline CDR1 SGHRS, CDR2 YFSETQ. The CDR3 spans 18 residues. V lost 2 bases, J lost 0 bases, and 6 bases stayed unmatched.

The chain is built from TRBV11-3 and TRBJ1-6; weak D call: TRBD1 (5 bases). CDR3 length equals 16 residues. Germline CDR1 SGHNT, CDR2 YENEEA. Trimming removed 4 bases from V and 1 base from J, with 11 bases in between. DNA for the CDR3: TGTGCCAGCAGCTCCTCGGGGGAATCCTATAATTCACCCCTCCACTTT. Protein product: CASSSSGESYNSPLHF.

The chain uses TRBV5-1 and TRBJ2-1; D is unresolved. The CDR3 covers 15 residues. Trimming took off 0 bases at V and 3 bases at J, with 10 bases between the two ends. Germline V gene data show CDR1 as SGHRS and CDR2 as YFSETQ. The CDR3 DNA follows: TGCGCCAGCAGCTTGGGCGGAAACGTCTACAATGAGCAGTTCTTC. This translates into CASSLGGNVYNEQFF. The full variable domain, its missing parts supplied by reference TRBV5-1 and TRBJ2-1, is KAGVTQTPRYLIKTRGQQVTLSCSPISGHRSVSWYQQTPGQGLQFLFEYFSETQRNKGNFPGRFSGRQFSNSRSEMNVSTLELGDSALYLCASSLGGNVYNEQFFGPGTRLTVL.

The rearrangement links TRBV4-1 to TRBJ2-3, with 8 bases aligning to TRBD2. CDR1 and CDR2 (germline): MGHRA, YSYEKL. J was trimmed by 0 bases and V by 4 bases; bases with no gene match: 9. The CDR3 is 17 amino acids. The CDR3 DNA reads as TGCGCCAGCAGCCGGGGTAGCGGGGTCCTTAGCACAGATACGCAGTATTTT. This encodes CASSRGSGVLSTDTQYF.

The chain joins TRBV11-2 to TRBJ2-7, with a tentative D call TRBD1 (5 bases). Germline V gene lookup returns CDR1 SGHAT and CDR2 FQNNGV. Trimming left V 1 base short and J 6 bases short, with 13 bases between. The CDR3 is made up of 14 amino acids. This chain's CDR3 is CASSLVVREGEQYF. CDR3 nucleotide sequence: TGTGCCAGCAGCTTAGTTGTCAGGGAAGGCGAGCAGTACTTC.

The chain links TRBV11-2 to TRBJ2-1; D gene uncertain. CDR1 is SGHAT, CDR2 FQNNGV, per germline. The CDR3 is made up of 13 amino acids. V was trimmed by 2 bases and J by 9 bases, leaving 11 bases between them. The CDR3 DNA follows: TGTGCCAGCAGCTTATATGAGGCTGGTGAGCAGTTCTTC. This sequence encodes CASSLYEAGEQFF.

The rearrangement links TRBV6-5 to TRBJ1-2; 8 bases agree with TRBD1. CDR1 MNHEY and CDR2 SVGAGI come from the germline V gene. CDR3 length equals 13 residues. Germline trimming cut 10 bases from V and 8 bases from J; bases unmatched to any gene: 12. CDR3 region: CAIEDRERRGYTF. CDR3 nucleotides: TGTGCCATCGAGGACAGGGAACGTCGAGGCTACACCTTC.

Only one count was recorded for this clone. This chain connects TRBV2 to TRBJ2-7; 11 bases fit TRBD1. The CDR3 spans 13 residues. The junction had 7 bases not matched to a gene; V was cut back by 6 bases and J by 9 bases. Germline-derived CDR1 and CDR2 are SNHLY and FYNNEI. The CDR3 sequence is CASRDRDRGGQYF. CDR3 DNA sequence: TGTGCCAGCAGGGACCGGGACAGGGGGGGGCAGTACTTC.

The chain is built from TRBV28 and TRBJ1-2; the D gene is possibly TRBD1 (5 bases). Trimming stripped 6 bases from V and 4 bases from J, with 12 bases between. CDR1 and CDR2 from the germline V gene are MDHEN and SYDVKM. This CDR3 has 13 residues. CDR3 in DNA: TGTGCCAGCAGGCCGGGGGGGAGCTATGGCTACACCTTC. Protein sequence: CASRPGGSYGYTF.